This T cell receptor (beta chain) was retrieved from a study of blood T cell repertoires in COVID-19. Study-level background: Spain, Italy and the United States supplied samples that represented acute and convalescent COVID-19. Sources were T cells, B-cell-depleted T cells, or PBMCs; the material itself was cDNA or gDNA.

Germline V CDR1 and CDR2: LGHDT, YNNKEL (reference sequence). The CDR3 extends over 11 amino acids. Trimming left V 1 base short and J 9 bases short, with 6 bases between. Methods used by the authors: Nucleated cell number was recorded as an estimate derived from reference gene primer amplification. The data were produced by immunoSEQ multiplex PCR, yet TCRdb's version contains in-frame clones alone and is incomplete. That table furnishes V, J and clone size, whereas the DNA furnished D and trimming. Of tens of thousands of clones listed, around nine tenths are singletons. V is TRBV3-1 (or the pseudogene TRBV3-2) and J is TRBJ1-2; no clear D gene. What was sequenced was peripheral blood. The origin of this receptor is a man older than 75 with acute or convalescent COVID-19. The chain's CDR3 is CASSQATRYTF. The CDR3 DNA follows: TGTGCCAGCAGCCAAGCAACACGCTACACCTTC.